This record looks at one T cell receptor beta chain sequence and its context. The data were obtained in a study of control samples from healthy donors and cancer patients. Method: immunoSEQ multiplex PCR; TCRdb's copy keeps in-frame clones and lacks some. This sample has tens of thousands of clones, with more than 80% found just once. Germline lookup yields CDR1 LNHDA and CDR2 SQIVND (reference sequence). There are 17 residues in the CDR3. Trimming cost V 2 bases and J 3 bases; bases outside gene matches: 7. The receptor's source is a man under 40 with colorectal cancer. The chain couples TRBV19 to TRBJ1-4; 9 positions agree with TRBD1. What was sequenced was PBMCs. The CDR3 is CASSIPGQGASNEKLFF. CDR3 sequence (DNA): TGTGCCAGTAGTATACCGGGACAGGGTGCTTCTAATGAAAAACTGTTTTTT.